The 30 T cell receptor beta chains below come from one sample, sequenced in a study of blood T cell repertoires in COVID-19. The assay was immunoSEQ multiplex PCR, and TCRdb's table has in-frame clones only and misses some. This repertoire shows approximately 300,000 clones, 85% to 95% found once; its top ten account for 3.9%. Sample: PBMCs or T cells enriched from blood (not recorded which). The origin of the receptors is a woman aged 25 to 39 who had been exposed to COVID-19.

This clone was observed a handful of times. The CDR3 here is CASSLGGVGTFSYEQYF. In DNA form, the CDR3 reads TGTGCCAGCAGCTTAGGGGGCGTGGGGACATTCTCCTACGAGCAGTACTTC. This chain joins TRBV7-9 and TRBJ2-7; D is possibly TRBD1 (6 bases). The CDR3 consists of 17 residues. Germline CDR1 and CDR2: SEHNR and FQNEAQ (reference sequence). Trimming stripped 1 base from V and 0 bases from J, with 16 bases between. The complete variable domain, with remaining parts taken from reference TRBV7-9 and TRBJ2-7, reads DTGVSQNPRHKITKRGQNVTFRCDPISEHNRLYWYRQTLGQGPEFLTYFQNEAQLEKSRLLSDRFSAERPKGSFSTLEIQRTEQGDSAMYLCASSLGGVGTFSYEQYFGPGTRLTVT.

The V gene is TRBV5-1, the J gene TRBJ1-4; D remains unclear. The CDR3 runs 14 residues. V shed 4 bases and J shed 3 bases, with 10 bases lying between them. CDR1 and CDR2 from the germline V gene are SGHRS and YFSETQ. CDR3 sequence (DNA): TGCGCCAGCAGCATGGGCGCTTCTAATGAAAAACTGTTTTTT. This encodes CASSMGASNEKLFF.

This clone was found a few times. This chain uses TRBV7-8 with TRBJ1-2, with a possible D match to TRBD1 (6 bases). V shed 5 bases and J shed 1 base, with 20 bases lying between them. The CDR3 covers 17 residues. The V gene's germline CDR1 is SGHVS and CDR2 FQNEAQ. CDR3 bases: TGTGCCAGCAGCCCTATCGCCCAGGGGCTTTTTAACTATGGCTACACCTTC. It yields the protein CASSPIAQGLFNYGYTF.

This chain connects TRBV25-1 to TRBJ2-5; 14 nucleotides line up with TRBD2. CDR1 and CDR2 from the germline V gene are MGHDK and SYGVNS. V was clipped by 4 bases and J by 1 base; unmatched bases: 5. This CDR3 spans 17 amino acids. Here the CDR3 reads CASSARLAGGFQETQYF. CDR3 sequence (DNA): TGTGCCAGCAGTGCTCGACTAGCGGGGGGGTTCCAAGAGACCCAGTACTTC.

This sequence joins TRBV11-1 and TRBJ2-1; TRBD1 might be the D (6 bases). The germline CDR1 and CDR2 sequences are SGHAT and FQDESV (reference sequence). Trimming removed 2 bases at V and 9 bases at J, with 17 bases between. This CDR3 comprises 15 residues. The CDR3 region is CASSLLSAGVGEQFF. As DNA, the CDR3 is TGTGCCAGCAGCTTACTTTCCGCAGGGGTGGGTGAGCAGTTCTTC.

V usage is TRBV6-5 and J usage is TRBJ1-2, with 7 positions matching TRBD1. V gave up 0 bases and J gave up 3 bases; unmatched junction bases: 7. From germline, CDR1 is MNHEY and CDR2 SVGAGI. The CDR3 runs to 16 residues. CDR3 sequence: CASSYSSGTAYYGYTF. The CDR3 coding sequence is TGTGCCAGCAGTTACTCTTCCGGGACAGCTTACTATGGCTACACCTTC.

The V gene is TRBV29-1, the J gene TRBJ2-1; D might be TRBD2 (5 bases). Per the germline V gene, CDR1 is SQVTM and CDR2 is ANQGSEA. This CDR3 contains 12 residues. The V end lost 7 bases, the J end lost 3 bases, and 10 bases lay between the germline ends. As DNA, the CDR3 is TGCAGCGGGGGAGAGGGCTACAATGAGCAGTTCTTC. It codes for CSGGEGYNEQFF.

The CDR3 region has the DNA TGTGCCACCAGCATGGGGCAGCAGTATGGCTACACCTTC. As protein: CATSMGQQYGYTF. This chain connects TRBV15 to TRBJ1-2, with TRBD1 as a possible D gene (5 bases). This CDR3 region has 13 residues. The V end lost 4 bases, the J end lost 5 bases, and 11 bases lay between the germline ends. CDR1 and CDR2 from the germline V gene are LNHNV and YYDKDF (reference sequence).

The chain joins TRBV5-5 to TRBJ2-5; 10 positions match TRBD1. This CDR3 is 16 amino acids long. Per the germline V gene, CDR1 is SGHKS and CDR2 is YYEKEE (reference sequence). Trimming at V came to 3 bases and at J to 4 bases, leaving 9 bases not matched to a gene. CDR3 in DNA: TGTGCCAGCAGCTGGGGACAGGGGCTTGTTGGAGAGACCCAGTACTTC. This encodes CASSWGQGLVGETQYF.

CDR3 sequence (DNA): TGTGCCAGCAGCGTCTCCGGCCCCGGGACTGTCAATGAAGCTTTCTTT. Its protein product is CASSVSGPGTVNEAFF. The chain recombines TRBV9 with TRBJ1-1; D is perhaps TRBD1 (5 bases). V was trimmed by 2 bases and J by 7 bases, leaving 21 bases between them. The V gene's germline CDR1 is SGDLS and CDR2 YYNGEE. CDR3 length equals 16 residues.

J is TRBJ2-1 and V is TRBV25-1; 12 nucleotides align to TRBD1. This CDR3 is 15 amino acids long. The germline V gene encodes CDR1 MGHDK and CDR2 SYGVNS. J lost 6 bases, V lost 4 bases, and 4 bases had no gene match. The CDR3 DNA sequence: TGTGCCAGCAGTGGGGGACAGGGGGCGCGCAATGAGCAGTTCTTC. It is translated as CASSGGQGARNEQFF. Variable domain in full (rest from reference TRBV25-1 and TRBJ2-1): EADIYQTPRYLVIGTGKKITLECSQTMGHDKMYWYQQDPGMELHLIHYSYGVNSTEKGDLSSESTVSRIRTEHFPLTLESARPSHTSQYLCASSGGQGARNEQFFGPGTRLTVL.

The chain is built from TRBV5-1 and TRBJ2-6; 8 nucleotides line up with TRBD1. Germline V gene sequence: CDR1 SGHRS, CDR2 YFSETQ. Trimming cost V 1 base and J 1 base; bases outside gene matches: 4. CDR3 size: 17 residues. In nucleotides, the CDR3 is TGCGCCAGCAGCTTGCGGCAGGGGGCATCTGGGGCCAACGTCCTGACTTTC. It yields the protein CASSLRQGASGANVLTF.

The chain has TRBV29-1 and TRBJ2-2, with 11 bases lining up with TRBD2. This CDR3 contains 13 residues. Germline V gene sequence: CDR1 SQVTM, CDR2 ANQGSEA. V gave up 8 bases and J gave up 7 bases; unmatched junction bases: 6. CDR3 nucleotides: TGCAGCTTTAGCGGGGGGGCAAGCGGGGAGCTGTTTTTT. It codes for CSFSGGASGELFF.

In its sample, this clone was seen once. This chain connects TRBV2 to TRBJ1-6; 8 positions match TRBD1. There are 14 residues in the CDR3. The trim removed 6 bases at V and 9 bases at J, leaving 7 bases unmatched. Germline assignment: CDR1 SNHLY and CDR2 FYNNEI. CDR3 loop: CASRGTGGGSPLHF. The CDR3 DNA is TGTGCCAGCAGGGGGACAGGCGGCGGTTCACCCCTCCACTTT.

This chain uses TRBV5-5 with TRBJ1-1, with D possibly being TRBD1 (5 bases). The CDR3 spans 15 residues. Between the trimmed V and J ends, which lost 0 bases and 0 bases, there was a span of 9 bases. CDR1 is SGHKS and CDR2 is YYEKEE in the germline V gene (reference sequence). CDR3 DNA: TGTGCCAGCAGCTTGGAAACAGGAATGAACACTGAAGCTTTCTTT. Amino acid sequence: CASSLETGMNTEAFF.

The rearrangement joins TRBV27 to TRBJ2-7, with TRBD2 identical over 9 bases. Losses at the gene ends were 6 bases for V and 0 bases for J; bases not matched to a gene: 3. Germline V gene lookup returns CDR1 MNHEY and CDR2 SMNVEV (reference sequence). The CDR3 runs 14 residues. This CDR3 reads CASSRTSASYEQYF. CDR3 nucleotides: TGTGCCAGCAGCCGGACTAGCGCCTCCTACGAGCAGTACTTC.

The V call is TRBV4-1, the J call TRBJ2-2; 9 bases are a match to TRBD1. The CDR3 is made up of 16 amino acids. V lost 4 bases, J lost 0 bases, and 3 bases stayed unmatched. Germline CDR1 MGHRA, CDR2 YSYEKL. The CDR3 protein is CASSRRQGANTGELFF. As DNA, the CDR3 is TGCGCCAGCAGCCGCCGACAGGGGGCGAACACCGGGGAGCTGTTTTTT.

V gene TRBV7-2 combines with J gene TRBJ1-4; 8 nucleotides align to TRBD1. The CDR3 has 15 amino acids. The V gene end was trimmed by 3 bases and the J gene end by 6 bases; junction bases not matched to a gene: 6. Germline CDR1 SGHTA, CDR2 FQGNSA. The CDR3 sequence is CASSLDRAVDEKLFF. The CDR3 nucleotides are TGTGCCAGCAGCTTGGACAGGGCGGTTGATGAAAAACTGTTTTTT.

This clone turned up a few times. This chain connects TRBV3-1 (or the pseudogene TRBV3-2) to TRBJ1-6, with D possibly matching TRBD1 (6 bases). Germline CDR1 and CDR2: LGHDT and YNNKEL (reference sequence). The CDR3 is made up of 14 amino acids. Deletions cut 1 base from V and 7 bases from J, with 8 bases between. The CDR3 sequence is CASSQGTENSPLHF. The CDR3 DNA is TGTGCCAGCAGCCAAGGGACAGAAAATTCACCCCTCCACTTT.

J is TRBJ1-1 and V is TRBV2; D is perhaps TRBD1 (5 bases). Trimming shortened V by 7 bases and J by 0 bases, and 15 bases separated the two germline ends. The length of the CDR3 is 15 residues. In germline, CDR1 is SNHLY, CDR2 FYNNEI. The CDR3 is CASKGWAGMNTEAFF. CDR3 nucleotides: TGTGCCAGCAAAGGGTGGGCAGGGATGAACACTGAAGCTTTCTTT.

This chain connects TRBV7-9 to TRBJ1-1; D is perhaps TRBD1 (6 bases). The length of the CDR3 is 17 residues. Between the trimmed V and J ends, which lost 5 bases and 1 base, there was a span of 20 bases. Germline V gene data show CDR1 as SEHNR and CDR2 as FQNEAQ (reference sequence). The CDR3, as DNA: TGTGCCAGCAGCGCACGAGGGAGGGGGACAAAGAACACTGAAGCTTTCTTT. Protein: CASSARGRGTKNTEAFF.

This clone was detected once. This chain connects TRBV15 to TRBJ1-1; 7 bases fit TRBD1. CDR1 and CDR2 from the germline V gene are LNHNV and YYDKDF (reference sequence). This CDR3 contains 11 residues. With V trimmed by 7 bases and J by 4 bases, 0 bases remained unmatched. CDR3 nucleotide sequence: TGTGCCACCAAGGGGGCCACTGAAGCTTTCTTT. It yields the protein CATKGATEAFF.

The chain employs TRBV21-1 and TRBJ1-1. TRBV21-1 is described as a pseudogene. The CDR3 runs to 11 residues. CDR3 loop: CASSLAFGAFF. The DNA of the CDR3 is TGTGCCAGCAGCCTAGCATTTGGAGCTTTCTTT.

The CDR3, as DNA: TGTGCCAGCAGCTTAAATTCCCCCTACGGCGGGGGGGAGTTCTTC. Its translation is CASSLNSPYGGGEFF. The V and J genes are TRBV11-2 and TRBJ2-1; 9 nucleotides align to TRBD2. The V gene end was trimmed by 2 bases and the J gene end by 14 bases; junction bases not matched to a gene: 13. This CDR3 contains 15 residues. Germline CDR1 SGHAT, CDR2 FQNNGV.

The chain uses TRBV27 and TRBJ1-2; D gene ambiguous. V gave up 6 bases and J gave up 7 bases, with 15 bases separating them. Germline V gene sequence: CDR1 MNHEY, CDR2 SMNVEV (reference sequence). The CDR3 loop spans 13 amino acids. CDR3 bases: TGTGCCAGCAGACCATACAAGGACTCTGGCTACACCTTC. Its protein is CASRPYKDSGYTF.

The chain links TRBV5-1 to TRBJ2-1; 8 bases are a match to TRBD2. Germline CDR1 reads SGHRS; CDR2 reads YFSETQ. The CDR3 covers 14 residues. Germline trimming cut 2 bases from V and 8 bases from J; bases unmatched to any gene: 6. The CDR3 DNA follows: TGCGCCAGCAGCTTAGTAGCGGGGTCGGATGAGCAGTTCTTC. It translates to CASSLVAGSDEQFF.

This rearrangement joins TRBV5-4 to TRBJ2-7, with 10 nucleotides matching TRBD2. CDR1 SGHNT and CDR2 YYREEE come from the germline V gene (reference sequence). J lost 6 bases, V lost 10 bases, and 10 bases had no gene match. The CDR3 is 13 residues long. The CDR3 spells CAGFSGGPSEQYF. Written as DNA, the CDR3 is TGTGCCGGATTTAGCGGGGGGCCGTCCGAGCAGTACTTC.

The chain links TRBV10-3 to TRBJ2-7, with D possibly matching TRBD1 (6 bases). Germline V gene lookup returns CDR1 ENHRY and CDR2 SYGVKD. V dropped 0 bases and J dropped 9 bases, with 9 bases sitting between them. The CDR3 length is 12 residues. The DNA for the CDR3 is TGTGCCATCAGTGAGTCTCAGGGGCGGCAGTACTTC. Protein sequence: CAISESQGRQYF.

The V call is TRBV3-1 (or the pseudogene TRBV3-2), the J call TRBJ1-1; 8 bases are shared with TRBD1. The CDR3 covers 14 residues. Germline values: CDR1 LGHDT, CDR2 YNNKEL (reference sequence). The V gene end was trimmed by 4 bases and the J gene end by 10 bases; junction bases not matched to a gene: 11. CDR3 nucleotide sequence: TGTGCCAGCAGCCTACGAGGCAGGGGGCTAGCAGCTTTCTTT. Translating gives CASSLRGRGLAAFF.

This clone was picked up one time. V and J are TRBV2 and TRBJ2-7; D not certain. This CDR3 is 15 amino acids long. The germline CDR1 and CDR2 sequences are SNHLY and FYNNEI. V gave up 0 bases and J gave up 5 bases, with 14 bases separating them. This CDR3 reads CASSEARWSLDEQYF. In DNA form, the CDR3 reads TGTGCCAGCAGTGAAGCGCGGTGGTCCCTGGACGAGCAGTACTTC.